A single sample is the source of the 26 T cell receptor beta chains below, sequenced in a study of OX40 agonist ivuxolimab in advanced cancers. Sequencing was performed with immunoSEQ multiplex PCR; in TCRdb, only in-frame clones are kept and a portion is missing. The repertoire includes about 70,000 clones, 80% to 90% of them detected once, and 2.5% to 3% sits in the top ten. The sequenced sample was CD4+ or CD8+ T cells sorted from blood, obtained in a trial of the OX40 agonist ivuxolimab. All receptors come from an adult with an advanced solid tumor such as melanoma, head and neck, liver or kidney cancer.

CDR3 sequence reads: CASSEGGPVGGYTF. Written as DNA, the CDR3 is TGCGCCAGCAGTGAGGGAGGCCCCGTAGGGGGCTACACCTTC. The chain uses TRBV10-2 and TRBJ1-2; D not resolved. This CDR3 comprises 14 residues. V was clipped by 2 bases and J by 8 bases, with 15 bases between them. Germline V gives CDR1 WSHSY, CDR2 SAAADI.

CDR3 region: CASSESSGRYEQYF. CDR3 nucleotide sequence: TGTGCCAGCAGTGAGTCTAGCGGGAGATACGAGCAGTACTTC. The rearrangement joins TRBV2 to TRBJ2-7; 10 bases map to TRBD2. CDR3 length: 14 residues. The V gene's germline CDR1 is SNHLY and CDR2 FYNNEI. The ends lost 3 bases at V and 4 bases at J; junction bases unmatched: 3.

V usage is TRBV11-3 and J usage is TRBJ2-5; no reliable D call. Germline V gene sequence: CDR1 SGHNT, CDR2 YENEEA. There are 15 residues in the CDR3. Trimming left V 0 bases short and J 5 bases short, with 13 bases between. The CDR3 sequence: CASSLDWVSTETQYF. DNA of the CDR3: TGTGCCAGCAGCTTAGATTGGGTTAGCACGGAGACCCAGTACTTC.

This rearrangement joins TRBV5-1 to TRBJ2-1; TRBD2 matches at 9 bases. CDR1 and CDR2 (germline): SGHRS, YFSETQ. There are 15 residues in the CDR3. Trimming at V came to 3 bases and at J to 5 bases, leaving 6 bases not matched to a gene. CDR3 residues: CASSWIAGANNEQFF. Written as DNA, the CDR3 is TGCGCCAGCAGCTGGATAGCGGGAGCCAACAATGAGCAGTTCTTC.

This clone appeared once. The rearrangement links TRBV6-1 to TRBJ2-1; D gene ambiguous. Trimming removed 6 bases at V and 5 bases at J, with 14 bases between. CDR3 length: 14 amino acids. CDR1 and CDR2 from the germline V gene are MNHNS and SASEGT. Here the CDR3 DNA reads TGTGCCAGCAGCACCCCCCGAACGAACAATGAGCAGTTCTTC. This translates into CASSTPRTNNEQFF.

The rearrangement uses TRBV5-4 and TRBJ2-3, with unresolved D. Germline assignment: CDR1 SGHNT and CDR2 YYREEE (reference sequence). V shed 0 bases and J shed 4 bases, with 3 bases lying between them. This CDR3 comprises 12 residues. DNA for the CDR3: TGTGCCAGCAGCTTGGACGCAGATACGCAGTATTTT. This sequence encodes CASSLDADTQYF.

This chain links TRBV28 with TRBJ2-1, with 13 bases matching TRBD2. Per germline, CDR1 MDHEN and CDR2 SYDVKM. V lost 6 bases and J lost 2; bases outside the gene matches: 10. The CDR3 has 18 residues. CDR3 loop: CASRRLAGGSVPYNEQFF. The CDR3 coding sequence is TGTGCCAGCAGAAGACTAGCGGGAGGAAGTGTCCCCTACAATGAGCAGTTCTTC.

The CDR3 here is CATSRVGGIQPQHF. Here the CDR3 DNA reads TGTGCCACCAGCAGAGTTGGAGGGATTCAGCCCCAGCATTTT. The chain couples TRBV15 to TRBJ1-5; no clear D. This CDR3 comprises 14 residues. V was pared by 1 base and J by 6 bases, with 10 bases between. Germline V CDR1 and CDR2: LNHNV, YYDKDF (reference sequence).

The rearrangement links TRBV18 to TRBJ2-5, with a tentative D call TRBD2 (6 bases). Trimming cost V 2 bases and J 5 bases, with 12 bases left between them. This CDR3 has 14 amino acids. The V gene's germline CDR1 is KGHSH and CDR2 LQKENI. CDR3 DNA: TGTGCCAGCTCACCAAGGCTAGCGATGGAGACCCAGTACTTC. Protein: CASSPRLAMETQYF. The variable domain in full, with the rest retrieved from reference TRBV18 and TRBJ2-5, is NAGVMQNPRHLVRRRGQEARLRCSPMKGHSHVYWYRQLPEEGLKFMVYLQKENIIDESGMPKERFSAEFPKEGPSILRIQQVVRGDSAAYFCASSPRLAMETQYFGPGTRLLVL.

The chain uses TRBV19 and TRBJ1-5; D is unresolved. In germline, CDR1 is LNHDA, CDR2 SQIVND (reference sequence). V shed 3 bases and J shed 3 bases, with 6 bases lying between them. The CDR3 is 13 amino acids. The CDR3 DNA follows: TGTGCCAGTAGTATCGCAGACAATCAGCCCCAGCATTTT. Protein sequence: CASSIADNQPQHF.

The gene calls are TRBV28 and TRBJ1-2, with 7 positions matching TRBD1. From germline, CDR1 is MDHEN and CDR2 SYDVKM. The CDR3 has 13 amino acids. V was pared by 6 bases and J by 5 bases, with 6 bases of the junction left unmatched. CDR3 coding DNA: TGTGCCAGCAGGGAGCAGGGGGGGTATGGCTACACCTTC. Encoded protein: CASREQGGYGYTF.

Remarks on this clone: One end of the junction is discordant with germline, which a read error may explain. This chain connects TRBV4-1 to TRBJ1-5; TRBD1 matches 7 bases. This CDR3 spans 15 amino acids. Germline-derived CDR1 and CDR2 are MGHRA and YSYEKL. The CDR3 is CASSQGTDPNQAQHF. CDR3 DNA: TGCGCCAGCAGCCAGGGGACAGACCCCAATCAGGCCCAGCATTTT.

The V and J genes are TRBV7-9 and TRBJ1-4; D is possibly TRBD1 (6 bases). Germline V gene data show CDR1 as SEHNR and CDR2 as FQNEAQ (reference sequence). There are 16 residues in the CDR3. V gave up 3 bases and J gave up 0 bases, with 11 bases separating them. In DNA, the CDR3 is TGTGCCAGCAGCTTGACCGGGACAACAACTAATGAAAAACTGTTTTTT. Translated, it gives CASSLTGTTTNEKLFF.

The chain uses TRBV27 and TRBJ2-7; D remains unclear. Trimming cost V 2 bases and J 2 bases, with 7 bases left between them. The CDR3 totals 13 residues. Germline V gives CDR1 MNHEY, CDR2 SMNVEV (reference sequence). The CDR3 nucleotides read TGTGCCAGCAGTTTACGGCAGGCCTACGAGCAGTACTTC. It encodes CASSLRQAYEQYF.

CDR3 coding DNA: TGTGCCAGCAGGTCACTTAACACCGGGGAGCTGTTTTTT. Residues: CASRSLNTGELFF. The chain combines TRBV6-1 with TRBJ2-2, with D uncertain. The CDR3 extends over 13 amino acids. Trimming stripped 6 bases from V and 2 bases from J, with 7 bases between. Germline V gene lookup returns CDR1 MNHNS and CDR2 SASEGT.

This clone was seen a handful of times. The chain joins TRBV5-4 to TRBJ1-1; TRBD1 matches at 8 bases. V lost 0 bases and J lost 0; bases outside the gene matches: 1. This CDR3 has 15 amino acids. From germline, CDR1 is SGHNT and CDR2 YYREEE (reference sequence). This chain's CDR3 is CASSLGQGMNTEAFF. The CDR3 coding sequence is TGTGCCAGCAGCTTGGGACAGGGGATGAACACTGAAGCTTTCTTT.

The gene calls are TRBV2 and TRBJ2-7, with a weak D call TRBD2 (5 bases). V was trimmed by 6 bases and J by 5 bases, leaving 11 bases between them. Germline assignment: CDR1 SNHLY and CDR2 FYNNEI. This CDR3 has 12 amino acids. For the CDR3, the DNA is TGTGCCAGCAGCCCGGGAAGCCACGAGCAGTACTTC. Its protein product is CASSPGSHEQYF.

This clone showed up just a few times. V usage is TRBV2 and J usage is TRBJ2-3; TRBD2 matches at 7 bases. The J segment lost 6 bases and the V segment lost 2 bases, leaving 8 bases of the junction unmatched. Germline CDR1 reads SNHLY; CDR2 reads FYNNEI. The CDR3 is made up of 15 amino acids. CDR3 amino acids: CASSERSLRGDTQYF. The DNA for the CDR3 is TGTGCCAGCAGTGAACGTTCCTTGCGGGGGGATACGCAGTATTTT. Together with reference TRBV2 and TRBJ2-3, the CDR3 gives the full variable domain: EPEVTQTPSHQVTQMGQEVILRCVPISNHLYFYWYRQILGQKVEFLVSFYNNEISEKSEIFDDQFSVERPDGSNFTLKIRSTKLEDSAMYFCASSERSLRGDTQYFGPGTRLTVL.

CDR3 nucleotide sequence: TGTGCCAGCTCACCACCCAACTCGCGGGACCCAGCCGAGGAGCAGTACTTC. Its translation is CASSPPNSRDPAEEQYF. The J gene is TRBJ2-7, the V gene TRBV18; possibly TRBD2 for D (6 bases). The length of the CDR3 is 17 residues. Trimming pared 0 bases from V and 7 bases from J, leaving 22 bases between. Germline V CDR1 and CDR2: KGHSH, LQKENI.

Only a few counts were recorded for this clone. V is TRBV10-3 and J is TRBJ1-6; weak D call: TRBD1 (6 bases). Per the germline V gene, CDR1 is ENHRY and CDR2 is SYGVKD. The CDR3 length is 13 residues. V was clipped by 4 bases and J by 8 bases, with 9 bases between them. CDR3 in DNA: TGTGCCATCAGTGTGGACAGTTATTCACCCCTCCACTTT. It is translated as CAISVDSYSPLHF.

As concerns this clone: At one boundary the junction diverges from the germline segment, which might be a read error. The chain recombines TRBV7-7 with TRBJ2-5; 9 nucleotides line up with TRBD1. Germline V gives CDR1 SSHAT, CDR2 FNYEAQ (reference sequence). This CDR3 spans 15 amino acids. The CDR3 DNA is TGTGCTAGCAGCTCCGGGACAGGGCTCGTGGAGACCCAGTACTTC. Its translation is CASSSGTGLVETQYF.

This chain connects TRBV6-1 to TRBJ2-3; a possible D gene is TRBD1 (6 bases). Germline assignment: CDR1 MNHNS and CDR2 SASEGT. Trimming shortened V by 2 bases and J by 2 bases, and 17 bases separated the two germline ends. This CDR3 spans 17 amino acids. The CDR3 protein is CASSEYMLDRATDTQYF. CDR3 DNA: TGTGCCAGCAGTGAATATATGTTGGACAGAGCCACAGATACGCAGTATTTT.

J is TRBJ1-2 and V is TRBV2; maybe TRBD1 (5 bases). There are 20 residues in the CDR3. Trimming cost V 10 bases and J 4 bases, with 37 bases left between them. Germline V CDR1 and CDR2: SNHLY, FYNNEI. The DNA for the CDR3 is TGTGCCAACCTAGGGACCCGTGGGGGACCTAGCCAACCTGCCCTCTATGGCTACACCTTC. The encoded protein is CANLGTRGGPSQPALYGYTF.

The chain combines TRBV10-1 with TRBJ1-2; D is ambiguous. CDR1 is WNHNN, CDR2 SYGVQD, per germline (reference sequence). V was cut by 10 bases and J by 1 base, with 16 bases left in between. The CDR3 runs to 14 residues. CDR3 loop: CATLGSGDNYGYTF. CDR3 bases: TGCGCCACCCTTGGATCCGGGGATAACTATGGCTACACCTTC.

This chain links TRBV30 with TRBJ2-2; D may be TRBD2 (6 bases). Germline lookup yields CDR1 GTSNPN and CDR2 SVGIG (reference sequence). V lost 4 bases, J lost 5 bases, and 17 bases lay in between. This CDR3 has 15 residues. The CDR3, as DNA: TGTGCCTGGAACTCGGCGGGGACCCGGACCGGGGAGCTGTTTTTT. This codes for CAWNSAGTRTGELFF.

The chain employs TRBV6-6 and TRBJ1-5; D is ambiguous. The V end was cut by 6 bases, the J end by 6 bases, with 12 bases between. Germline V gives CDR1 MNHNY, CDR2 SVGAGI (reference sequence). CDR3 length: 13 residues. DNA of the CDR3: TGTGCCAGCAGAGGCTCTATCCTTCAGCCCCAGCATTTT. Translating it yields CASRGSILQPQHF.